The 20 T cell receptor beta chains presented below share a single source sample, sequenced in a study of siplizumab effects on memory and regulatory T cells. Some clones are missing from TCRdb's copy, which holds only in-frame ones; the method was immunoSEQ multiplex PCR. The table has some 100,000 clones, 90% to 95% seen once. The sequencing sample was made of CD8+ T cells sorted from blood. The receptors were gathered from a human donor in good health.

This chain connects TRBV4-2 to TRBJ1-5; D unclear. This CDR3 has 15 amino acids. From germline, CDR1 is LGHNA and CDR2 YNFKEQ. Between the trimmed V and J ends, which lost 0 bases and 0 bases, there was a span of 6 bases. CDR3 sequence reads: CASSQDWSSNQPQHF. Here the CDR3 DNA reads TGTGCCAGCAGCCAAGATTGGTCTAGCAATCAGCCCCAGCATTTT.

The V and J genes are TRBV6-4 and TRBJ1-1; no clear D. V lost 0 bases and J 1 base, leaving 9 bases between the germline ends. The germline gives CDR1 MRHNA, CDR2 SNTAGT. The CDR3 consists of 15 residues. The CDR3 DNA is TGTGCCAGCAGTGACTCGAACAGACAGAACACTGAAGCTTTCTTT. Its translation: CASSDSNRQNTEAFF.

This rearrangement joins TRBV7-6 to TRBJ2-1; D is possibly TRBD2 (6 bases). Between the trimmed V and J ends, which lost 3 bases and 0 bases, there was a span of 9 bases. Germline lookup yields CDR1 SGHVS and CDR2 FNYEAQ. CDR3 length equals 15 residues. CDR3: CASSFSGSSYNEQFF. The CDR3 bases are TGTGCCAGCAGCTTTAGCGGTAGCTCCTACAATGAGCAGTTCTTC.

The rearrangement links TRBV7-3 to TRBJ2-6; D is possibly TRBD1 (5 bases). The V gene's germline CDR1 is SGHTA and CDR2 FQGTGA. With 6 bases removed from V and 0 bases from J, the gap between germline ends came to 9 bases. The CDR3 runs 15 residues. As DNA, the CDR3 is TGTGCCAGCAGGGCGGACATCTCTGGGGCCAACGTCCTGACTTTC. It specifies CASRADISGANVLTF.

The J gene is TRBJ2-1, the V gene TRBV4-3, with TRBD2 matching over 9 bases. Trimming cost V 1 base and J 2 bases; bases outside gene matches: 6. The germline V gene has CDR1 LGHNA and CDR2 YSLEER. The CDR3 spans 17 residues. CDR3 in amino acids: CASSQVEAGGAYNEQFF. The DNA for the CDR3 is TGCGCCAGCAGCCAAGTGGAAGCGGGAGGTGCCTACAATGAGCAGTTCTTC.

CDR3 sequence reads: CASSGTGLGEQYF. For the CDR3, the DNA is TGTGCCAGCAGCGGGACAGGCCTTGGAGAGCAGTACTTC. This chain connects TRBV27 to TRBJ2-7; TRBD1 matches at 8 bases. The CDR3 totals 13 residues. J gave up 7 bases and V 6 bases, and 8 bases lay outside the gene matches. CDR1 and CDR2 (germline): MNHEY, SMNVEV (reference sequence).

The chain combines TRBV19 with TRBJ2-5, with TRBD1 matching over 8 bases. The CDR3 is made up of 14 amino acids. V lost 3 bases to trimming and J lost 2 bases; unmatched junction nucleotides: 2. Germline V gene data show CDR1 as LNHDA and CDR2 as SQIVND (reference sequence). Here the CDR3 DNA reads TGTGCCAGTAGTATCGGACAGGGACAAGAGACCCAGTACTTC. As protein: CASSIGQGQETQYF.

The CDR3 DNA follows: TGTGCCAGCAGTTACGGCAGGGCCACTGAAGCTTTCTTT. This sequence encodes CASSYGRATEAFF. The V and J genes are TRBV6-5 and TRBJ1-1, with a weak D call TRBD1 (5 bases). Trimming stripped 2 bases from V and 4 bases from J, with 8 bases between. CDR3 size: 13 residues. The germline CDR1 and CDR2 sequences are MNHEY and SVGAGI.

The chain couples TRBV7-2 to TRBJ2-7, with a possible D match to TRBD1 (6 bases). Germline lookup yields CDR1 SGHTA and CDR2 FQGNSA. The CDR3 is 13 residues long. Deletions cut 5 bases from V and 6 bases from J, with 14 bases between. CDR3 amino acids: CASSTGPGAEQYF. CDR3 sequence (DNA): TGTGCCAGCAGCACAGGCCCAGGGGCCGAGCAGTACTTC.

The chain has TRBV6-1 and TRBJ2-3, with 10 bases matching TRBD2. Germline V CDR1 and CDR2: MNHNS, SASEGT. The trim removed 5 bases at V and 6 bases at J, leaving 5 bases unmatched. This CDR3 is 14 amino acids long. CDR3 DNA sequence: TGTGCCAGCAGTTCTGAGCGGGGGGGGGATACGCAGTATTTT. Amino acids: CASSSERGGDTQYF.

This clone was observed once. The CDR3 region is CASSGTGGPWTEAFF. The CDR3 bases are TGTGCCAGCTCCGGGACAGGGGGCCCTTGGACTGAAGCTTTCTTT. The J gene is TRBJ1-1, the V gene TRBV27; the match to TRBD1 covers 12 bases. CDR1 is MNHEY, CDR2 SMNVEV, per germline (reference sequence). V shed 8 bases, J shed 5 bases, and the junction held 9 bases outside the gene matches. This CDR3 contains 15 residues.

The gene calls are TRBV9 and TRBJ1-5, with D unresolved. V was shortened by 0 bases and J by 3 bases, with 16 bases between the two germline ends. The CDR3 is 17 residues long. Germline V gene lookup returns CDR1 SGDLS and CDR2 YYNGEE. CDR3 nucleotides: TGTGCCAGCAGCGTAGTGGCAGTTCGGTTCTTCAATCAGCCCCAGCATTTT. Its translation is CASSVVAVRFFNQPQHF.

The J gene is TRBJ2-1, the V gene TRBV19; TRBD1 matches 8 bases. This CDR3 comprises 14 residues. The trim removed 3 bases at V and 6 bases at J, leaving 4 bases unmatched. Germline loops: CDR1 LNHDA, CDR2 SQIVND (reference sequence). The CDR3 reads CASSITQGGNEQFF. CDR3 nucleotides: TGTGCCAGTAGTATTACACAGGGGGGCAATGAGCAGTTCTTC. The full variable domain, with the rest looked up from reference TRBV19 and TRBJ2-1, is DGGITQSPKYLFRKEGQNVTLSCEQNLNHDAMYWYRQDPGQGLRLIYYSQIVNDFQKGDIAEGYSVSREKKESFPLTVTSAQKNPTAFYLCASSITQGGNEQFFGPGTRLTVL.

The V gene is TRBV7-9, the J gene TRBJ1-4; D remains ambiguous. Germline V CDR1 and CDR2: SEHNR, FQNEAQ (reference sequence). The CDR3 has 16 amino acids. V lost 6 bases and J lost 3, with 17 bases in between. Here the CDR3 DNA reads TGTGCCAGCAGATCAAAGAGGGCAGGCCCTAATGAAAAACTGTTTTTT. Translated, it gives CASRSKRAGPNEKLFF.

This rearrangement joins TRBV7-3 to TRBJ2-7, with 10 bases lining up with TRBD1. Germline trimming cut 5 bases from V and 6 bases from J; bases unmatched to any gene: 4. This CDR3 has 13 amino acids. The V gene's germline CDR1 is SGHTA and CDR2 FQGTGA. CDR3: CASSADRGLEQYF. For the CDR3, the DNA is TGTGCCAGCAGCGCCGACAGGGGGCTCGAGCAGTACTTC.

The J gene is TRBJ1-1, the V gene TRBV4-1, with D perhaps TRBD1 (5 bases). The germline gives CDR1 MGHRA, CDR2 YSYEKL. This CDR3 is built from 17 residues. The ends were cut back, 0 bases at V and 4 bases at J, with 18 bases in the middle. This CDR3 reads CASSQEWVREWSTEAFF. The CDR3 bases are TGCGCCAGCAGCCAAGAATGGGTCAGGGAGTGGAGCACTGAAGCTTTCTTT.

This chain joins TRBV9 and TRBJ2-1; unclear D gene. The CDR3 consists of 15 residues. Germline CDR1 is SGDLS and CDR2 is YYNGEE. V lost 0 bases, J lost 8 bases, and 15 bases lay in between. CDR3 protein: CASSVDGRAGDEQFF. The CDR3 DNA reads TGTGCCAGCAGCGTAGATGGTAGGGCTGGAGATGAGCAGTTCTTC.

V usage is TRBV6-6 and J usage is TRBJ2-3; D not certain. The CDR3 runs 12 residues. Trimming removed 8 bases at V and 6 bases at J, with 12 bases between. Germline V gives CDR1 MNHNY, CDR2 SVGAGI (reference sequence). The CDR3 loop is CASGATKDTQYF. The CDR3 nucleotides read TGTGCCAGCGGCGCCACTAAGGATACGCAGTATTTT.

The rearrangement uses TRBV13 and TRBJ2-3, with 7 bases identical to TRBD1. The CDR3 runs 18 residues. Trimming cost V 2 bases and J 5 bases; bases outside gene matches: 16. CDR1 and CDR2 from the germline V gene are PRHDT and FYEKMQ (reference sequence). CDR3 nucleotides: TGTGCCAGCAGCTTACACGAGACCGACAGGGAAATTGGAGATACGCAGTATTTT. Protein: CASSLHETDREIGDTQYF.

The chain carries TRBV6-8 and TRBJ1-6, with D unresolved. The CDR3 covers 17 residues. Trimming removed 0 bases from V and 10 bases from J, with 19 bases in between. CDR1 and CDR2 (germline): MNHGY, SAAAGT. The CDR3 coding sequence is TGTGCCAGCAGTTACTCTAGACGCCCAGGCGACCTATCACCCCTCCACTTT. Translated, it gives CASSYSRRPGDLSPLHF.